Listed below are T cell receptor beta chains from one sample, sequenced in a study of T cell responses to AZD1222 COVID-19 vaccine. Using immunoSEQ multiplex PCR, the repertoire was profiled, and TCRdb retains in-frame clones only, with some absent. The sample yields around 46,000 clones, roughly 90% seen once. The sample in question was peripheral blood, obtained 28 days after the second AZD1222 dose. These receptors originate from an adult who received the AZD1222 COVID-19 vaccine. Each CDR3 is given with its conserved first and last residue. A D gene is named only where the DNA matches it firmly. Clone size appears in some rows only: once, few, many, or a class for an expanded clone.

abundance,v_gene,j_gene,d_gene,CDR3nt,CDR3aa
.,TRBV4-3,TRBJ2-7,.,TGCGCCAGCAGCCAGACCTGGAGGGGTCACTACGAGCAGTACTTC,CASSQTWRGHYEQYF
.,TRBV5-1,TRBJ2-4,TRBD1,TGCGCCAGCAGCCGCGGACAGGTGGAAAACATTCAGTACTTC,CASSRGQVENIQYF
once,TRBV7-2,TRBJ2-7,.,TGTGCCAGCAGCTTAGAGTTTGGCTACGAGCAGTACTTC,CASSLEFGYEQYF
.,TRBV7-8,TRBJ2-2,.,TGTGCCAGCAGCTTGCGGGCAGGGAGAACCGGGGAGCTGTTTTTT,CASSLRAGRTGELFF
.,TRBV29-1,TRBJ1-2,TRBD1,TGCAGCGTTGAAGTACAGGGGTTGCAGAACTATGGCTACACCTTC,CSVEVQGLQNYGYTF
.,TRBV4-2,TRBJ1-2,.,TGTGCCAGCAGCCCCTCTGTTAGCGGTCAGGGCTATGGCTACACCTTC,CASSPSVSGQGYGYTF
.,TRBV6-5,TRBJ1-3,.,TGTGCCAGCAGCGGAGTACAGTTACCAGGAAACACCATATATTTT,CASSGVQLPGNTIYF
.,TRBV7-6,TRBJ2-1,.,TGTGCCAGCAGCTCCGAGGTCGGAGTCTACAATGAGCAGTTCTTC,CASSSEVGVYNEQFF
.,TRBV12-3/TRBV12-4,TRBJ2-3,.,TGTGCCAGCAGCTGGGGAGATACGCAGTATTTT,CASSWGDTQYF
few,TRBV6-5,TRBJ2-4,.,TGTGCCAGCAGTTACAAAGTCGGTCGGTATAAAAACATTCAGTACTTC,CASSYKVGRYKNIQYF
once,TRBV5-4,TRBJ2-1,.,TGTGCCAGCAGCTTGGGAGGGCAGAGCTCCTACAATGAGCAGTTCTTC,CASSLGGQSSYNEQFF
.,TRBV5-1,TRBJ1-3,.,TGCGCCAGCAGCTCTTCCGGGACCTACTCTGGAAACACCATATATTTT,CASSSSGTYSGNTIYF
.,TRBV3-1/TRBV3-2,TRBJ2-7,.,TGTGCCAGCCTCGGATTCGGACCGGGGGAGCAGTACTTC,CASLGFGPGEQYF
.,TRBV18,TRBJ2-2,TRBD2,TGTGCCAGCTCACCCGACTTCGGGACTAGCGGGAGTAACACCGGGGAGCTGTTTTTT,CASSPDFGTSGSNTGELFF
once,TRBV7-9,TRBJ1-2,TRBD1,TGTGCCAGCAGCTGGACAGGGGTAGACGGCTACACCTTC,CASSWTGVDGYTF
.,TRBV4-2,TRBJ2-7,.,TGTGCCAGCAGCCAAGACCTTGGGGACACTTCCTACGAGCAGTACTTC,CASSQDLGDTSYEQYF
once,TRBV7-9,TRBJ1-3,.,TGTGCCAGCAGCTTAATCTACCAGGATTCGGCTGGAAACACCATATATTTT,CASSLIYQDSAGNTIYF
.,TRBV12-1,TRBJ2-3,.,TGTGCCAGCAGCAACCGCCCGTTGGCCTCCACAGATACGCAGTATTTT,CASSNRPLASTDTQYF
.,TRBV19,TRBJ1-1,.,TGTGCCAGTAGTATGTGGAGGGAATGGGCATTGAACACTGAAGCTTTCTTT,CASSMWREWALNTEAFF
.,TRBV19,TRBJ1-3,.,TGTGCCAGTAAGGGGCAGGGGCTTGGAAACACCATATATTTT,CASKGQGLGNTIYF
.,TRBV2,TRBJ1-6,.,TGTGCCAGTGAGGGTTTCTCCTATAATTCACCCCTCCACTTT,CASEGFSYNSPLHF
.,TRBV28,TRBJ1-1,.,TGTGCCACCTTCTCGGATCCGAGGGATGAAGCTTTCTTT,CATFSDPRDEAFF
.,TRBV18,TRBJ1-2,TRBD1,TGTGCCAGCTCACAAGGACAGGGGATTGCTGGCTACACCTTC,CASSQGQGIAGYTF
once,TRBV7-9,TRBJ1-1,.,TGTGCCAGCAGCTTAAGAGCGGGTGACACTGAAGCTTTCTTT,CASSLRAGDTEAFF
once,TRBV7-9,TRBJ2-5,TRBD1,TGTGCCAGCAGCTTTTCCCCAGGGGGCTGGGAGACCCAGTACTTC,CASSFSPGGWETQYF
.,TRBV14,TRBJ2-3,TRBD1,TGTGCCAGCAGCCGTCGAGATACCGGGACAGTTGTTTTCGCAGATACGCAGTATTTT,CASSRRDTGTVVFADTQYF
.,TRBV6-1,TRBJ1-6,.,TGTGCCAGCAGTGAAGGGGGTCGGCTTTATAATTCACCCCTCCACTTT,CASSEGGRLYNSPLHF
.,TRBV7-3,TRBJ1-1,.,TGTGCCAGCAGCTTAGGGGGAGGCACTGAAGCTTTCTTT,CASSLGGGTEAFF
.,TRBV7-2,TRBJ1-3,.,TGTGCCAGCAGCTTAGTCCCCAACGGGGCTACTGGAAACACCATATATTTT,CASSLVPNGATGNTIYF
.,TRBV19,TRBJ2-2,.,TGTGCCAGTAGAGGGGGGTATAGCACCGGGGAGCTGTTTTTT,CASRGGYSTGELFF
.,TRBV7-2,TRBJ2-2,.,TGTGCCAGCATCCTAGCGCTGAACACCGGGGAGCTGTTTTTT,CASILALNTGELFF
once,TRBV29-1,TRBJ2-5,.,TGCAGCTACGTTAGGGGTAAAGAGACCCAGTACTTC,CSYVRGKETQYF
.,TRBV11-2,TRBJ2-4,.,TGTGCCAGCAGCCCCGTGAGGGGTCCCAAAAACATTCAGTACTTC,CASSPVRGPKNIQYF
.,TRBV4-2,TRBJ2-3,.,TGTGCCAGCAGCCAAGGTGGCACCTTCACAGATACGCAGTATTTT,CASSQGGTFTDTQYF
.,TRBV24-1,TRBJ2-1,.,TGTGCCACCAGTGATTTGCCGGGCACCCAGGCCACCTACAATGAGCAGTTCTTC,CATSDLPGTQATYNEQFF
.,TRBV28,TRBJ2-6,.,TGTGCCAGCGCGAGCTCTGGGGCCAACGTCCTGACTTTC,CASASSGANVLTF
.,TRBV2,TRBJ2-5,.,TGTGCCAGCAGCGGGGACGTAGAGACCCAGTACTTC,CASSGDVETQYF
.,TRBV6-2/TRBV6-3,TRBJ2-5,TRBD1,TGTGCCAGCAGTTCCGCGGACAGGTCGGAGACCCAGTACTTC,CASSSADRSETQYF
.,TRBV2,TRBJ2-7,TRBD2,TGTGCCAGCAGTCGTAGCGGGCATTCCTACGAGCAGTACTTC,CASSRSGHSYEQYF
once,TRBV10-3,TRBJ2-3,.,TGTGCCATCAGAGGGACCACAGATACGCAGTATTTT,CAIRGTTDTQYF
.,TRBV6-5,TRBJ2-3,TRBD2,TGTGCCAGCAGTCAAAGCGGGGGAGCGGGAGGGGGGTATTTT,CASSQSGGAGGGYF
.,TRBV9,TRBJ2-5,.,TGTGCCAGCAGCGTTGGGGTGGCTGACAGGCAAGAGACCCAGTACTTC,CASSVGVADRQETQYF
.,TRBV3-1/TRBV3-2,TRBJ2-7,.,TGTGCCAGCAGCCAGGCAGGCGGTGGGCCACCGAACTACGAGCAGTACTTC,CASSQAGGGPPNYEQYF
.,TRBV4-1,TRBJ2-7,TRBD1,TGCGCCAGCAGCCAAAGGACAGGGGTTACCTACGAGCAGTACTTC,CASSQRTGVTYEQYF